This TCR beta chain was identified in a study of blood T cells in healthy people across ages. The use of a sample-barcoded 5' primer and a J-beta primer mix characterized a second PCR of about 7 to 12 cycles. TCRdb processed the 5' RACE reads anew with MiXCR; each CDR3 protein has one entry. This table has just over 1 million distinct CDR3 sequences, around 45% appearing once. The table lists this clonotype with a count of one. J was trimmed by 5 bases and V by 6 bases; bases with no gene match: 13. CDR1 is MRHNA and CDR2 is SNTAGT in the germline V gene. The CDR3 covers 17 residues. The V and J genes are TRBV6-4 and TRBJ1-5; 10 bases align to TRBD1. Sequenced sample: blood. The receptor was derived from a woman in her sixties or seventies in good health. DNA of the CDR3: TGTGCCAGCAGCGCGCCGGGACAGGGGCTGGTGGATCAGCCCCAGCATTTT. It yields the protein CASSAPGQGLVDQPQHF.